This TCR beta chain was captured in a study of blood T cell repertoires in COVID-19. The protocol was immunoSEQ multiplex PCR, while the TCRdb copy is restricted to in-frame clones and leaves out a portion. Of 170,000 or so clones in the sample, around 86% were seen once. Trimming stripped 2 bases from V and 7 bases from J, with 8 bases between. The CDR3 totals 12 residues. Specimen: peripheral blood. This chain links TRBV12-3 or TRBV12-4 with TRBJ1-1; D possibly corresponds to TRBD1 (5 bases). The sequence was collected from a man in his fifties or sixties with COVID-19, enrolled during active disease. The CDR3 nucleotides read TGTGCCAGCAGTTTACAGGGTGGTGAAGCTTTCTTT. Protein product: CASSLQGGEAFF.